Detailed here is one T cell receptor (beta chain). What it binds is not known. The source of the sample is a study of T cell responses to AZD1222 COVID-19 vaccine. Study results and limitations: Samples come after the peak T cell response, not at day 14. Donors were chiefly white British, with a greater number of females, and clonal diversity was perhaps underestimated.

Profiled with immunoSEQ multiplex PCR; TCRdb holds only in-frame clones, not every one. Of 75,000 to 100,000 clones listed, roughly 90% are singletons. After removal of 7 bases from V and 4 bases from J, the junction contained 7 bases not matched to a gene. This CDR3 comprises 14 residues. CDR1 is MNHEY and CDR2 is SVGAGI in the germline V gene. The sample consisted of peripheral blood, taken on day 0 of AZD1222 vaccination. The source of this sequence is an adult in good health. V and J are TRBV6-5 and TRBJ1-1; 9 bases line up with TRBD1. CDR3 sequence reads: CASNRQGGGTEAFF. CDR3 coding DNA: TGTGCCAGCAATCGACAGGGGGGGGGCACTGAAGCTTTCTTT.